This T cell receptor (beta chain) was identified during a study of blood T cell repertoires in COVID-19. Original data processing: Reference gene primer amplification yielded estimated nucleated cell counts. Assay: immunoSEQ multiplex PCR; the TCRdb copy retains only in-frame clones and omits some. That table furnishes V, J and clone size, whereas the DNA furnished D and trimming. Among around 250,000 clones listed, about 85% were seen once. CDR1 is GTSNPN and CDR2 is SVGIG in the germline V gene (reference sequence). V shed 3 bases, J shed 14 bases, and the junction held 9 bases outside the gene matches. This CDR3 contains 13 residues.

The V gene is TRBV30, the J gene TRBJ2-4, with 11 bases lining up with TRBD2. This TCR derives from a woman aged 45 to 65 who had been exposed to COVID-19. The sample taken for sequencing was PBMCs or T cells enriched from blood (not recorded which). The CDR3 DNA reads TGTGCCTGGAGCGCCGCACTAGCGGGGGCGAAGTACTTC. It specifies CAWSAALAGAKYF.